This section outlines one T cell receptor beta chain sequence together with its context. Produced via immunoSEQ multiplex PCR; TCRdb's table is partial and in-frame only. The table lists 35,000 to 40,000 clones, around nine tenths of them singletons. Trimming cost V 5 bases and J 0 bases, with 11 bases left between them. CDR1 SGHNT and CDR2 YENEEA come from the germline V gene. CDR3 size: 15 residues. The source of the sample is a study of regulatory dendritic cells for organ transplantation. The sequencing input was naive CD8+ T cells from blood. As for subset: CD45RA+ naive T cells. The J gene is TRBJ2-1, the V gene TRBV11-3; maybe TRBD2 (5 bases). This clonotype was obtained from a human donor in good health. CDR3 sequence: CASSTRGNSYNEQFF. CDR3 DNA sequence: TGTGCCAGCAGCACCAGAGGGAACTCCTACAATGAGCAGTTCTTC. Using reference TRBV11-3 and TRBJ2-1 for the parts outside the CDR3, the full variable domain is EAGVVQSPRYKIIEKKQPVAFWCNPISGHNTLYWYLQNLGQGPELLIRYENEEAVDDSQLPKDRFSAERLKGVDSTLKIQPAELGDSAVYLCASSTRGNSYNEQFFGPGTRLTVL.